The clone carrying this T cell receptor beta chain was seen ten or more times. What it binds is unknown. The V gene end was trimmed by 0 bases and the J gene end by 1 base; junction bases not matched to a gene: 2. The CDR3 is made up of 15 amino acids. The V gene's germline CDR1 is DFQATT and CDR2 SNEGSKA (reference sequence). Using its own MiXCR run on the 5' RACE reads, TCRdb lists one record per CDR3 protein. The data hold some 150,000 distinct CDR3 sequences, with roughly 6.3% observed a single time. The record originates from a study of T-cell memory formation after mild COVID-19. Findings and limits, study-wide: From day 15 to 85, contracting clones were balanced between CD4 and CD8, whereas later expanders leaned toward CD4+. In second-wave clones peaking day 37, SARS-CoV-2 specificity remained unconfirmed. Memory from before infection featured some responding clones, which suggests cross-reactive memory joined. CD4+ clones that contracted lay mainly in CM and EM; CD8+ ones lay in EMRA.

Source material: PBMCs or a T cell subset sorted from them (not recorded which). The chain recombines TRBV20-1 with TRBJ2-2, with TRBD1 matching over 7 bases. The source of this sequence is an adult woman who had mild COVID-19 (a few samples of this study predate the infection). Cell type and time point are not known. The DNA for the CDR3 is TGCAGTGCTAGAGATGGACAGGAGAACACCGGGGAGCTGTTTTTT. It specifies CSARDGQENTGELFF.